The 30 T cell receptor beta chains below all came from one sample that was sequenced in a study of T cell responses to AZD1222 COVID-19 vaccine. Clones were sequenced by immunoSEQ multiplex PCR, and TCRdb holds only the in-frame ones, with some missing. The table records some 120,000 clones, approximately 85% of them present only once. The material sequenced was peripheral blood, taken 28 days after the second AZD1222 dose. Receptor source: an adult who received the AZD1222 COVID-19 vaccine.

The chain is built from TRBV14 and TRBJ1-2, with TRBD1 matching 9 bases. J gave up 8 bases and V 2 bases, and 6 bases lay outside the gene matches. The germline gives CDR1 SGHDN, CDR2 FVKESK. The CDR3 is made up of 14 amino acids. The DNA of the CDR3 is TGTGCCAGCAGCCAATCCGGACAGGGGCTAGGCTACACCTTC. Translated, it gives CASSQSGQGLGYTF.

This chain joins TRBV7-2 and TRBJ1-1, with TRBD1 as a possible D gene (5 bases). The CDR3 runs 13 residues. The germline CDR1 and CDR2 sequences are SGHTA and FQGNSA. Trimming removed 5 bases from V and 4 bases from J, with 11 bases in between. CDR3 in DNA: TGTGCCAGCAGCGCCCAGGGAGGCACTGAAGCTTTCTTT. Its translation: CASSAQGGTEAFF.

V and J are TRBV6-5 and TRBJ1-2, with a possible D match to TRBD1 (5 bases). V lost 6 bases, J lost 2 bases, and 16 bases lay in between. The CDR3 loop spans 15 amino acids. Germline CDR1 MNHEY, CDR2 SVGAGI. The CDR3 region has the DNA TGTGCCAGCAGCTCCCCTATGGGGGGAAACTATGGCTACACCTTC. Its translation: CASSSPMGGNYGYTF.

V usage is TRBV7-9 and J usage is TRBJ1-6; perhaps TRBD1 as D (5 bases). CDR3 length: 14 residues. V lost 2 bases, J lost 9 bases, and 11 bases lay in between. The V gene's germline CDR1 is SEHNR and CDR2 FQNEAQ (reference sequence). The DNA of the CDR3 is TGTGCCAGCAGCTTATTAGGGGCGGGTTCACCCCTCCACTTT. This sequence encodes CASSLLGAGSPLHF.

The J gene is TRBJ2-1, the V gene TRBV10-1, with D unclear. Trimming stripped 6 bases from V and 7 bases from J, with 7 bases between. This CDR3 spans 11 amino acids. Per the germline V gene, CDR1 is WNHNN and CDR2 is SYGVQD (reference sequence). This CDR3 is CASRWGNEQFF. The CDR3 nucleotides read TGCGCCAGCAGATGGGGTAATGAGCAGTTCTTC.

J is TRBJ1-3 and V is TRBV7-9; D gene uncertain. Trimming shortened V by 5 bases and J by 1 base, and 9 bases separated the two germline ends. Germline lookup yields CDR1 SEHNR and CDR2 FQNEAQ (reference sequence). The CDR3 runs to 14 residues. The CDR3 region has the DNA TGTGCCAGCAGCCTCCAGGATTCTGGAAACACCATATATTTT. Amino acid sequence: CASSLQDSGNTIYF.

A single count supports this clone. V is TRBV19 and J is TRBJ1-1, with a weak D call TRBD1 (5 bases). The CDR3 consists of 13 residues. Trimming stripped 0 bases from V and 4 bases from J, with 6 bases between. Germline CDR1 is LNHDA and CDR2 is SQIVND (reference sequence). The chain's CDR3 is CASSIDTGTEAFF. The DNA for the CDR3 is TGTGCCAGTAGTATAGACACAGGCACTGAAGCTTTCTTT. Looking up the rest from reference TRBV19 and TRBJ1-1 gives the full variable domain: DGGITQSPKYLFRKEGQNVTLSCEQNLNHDAMYWYRQDPGQGLRLIYYSQIVNDFQKGDIAEGYSVSREKKESFPLTVTSAQKNPTAFYLCASSIDTGTEAFFGQGTRLTVV.

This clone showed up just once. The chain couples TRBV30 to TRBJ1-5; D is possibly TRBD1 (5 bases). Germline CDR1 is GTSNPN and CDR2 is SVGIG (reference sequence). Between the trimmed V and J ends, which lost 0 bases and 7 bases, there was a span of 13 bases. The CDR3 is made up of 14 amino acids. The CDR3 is CAWSVKGARQPQHF. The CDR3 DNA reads TGTGCCTGGAGTGTAAAAGGGGCCCGGCAGCCCCAGCATTTT.

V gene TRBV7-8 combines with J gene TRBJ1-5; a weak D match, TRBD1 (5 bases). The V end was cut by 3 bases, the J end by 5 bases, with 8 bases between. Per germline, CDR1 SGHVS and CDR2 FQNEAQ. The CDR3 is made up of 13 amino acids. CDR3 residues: CASSFTGDQPQHF. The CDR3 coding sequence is TGTGCCAGCAGCTTTACGGGGGATCAGCCCCAGCATTTT. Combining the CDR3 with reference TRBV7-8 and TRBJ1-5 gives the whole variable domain GAGVSQSPRYKVAKRGQDVALRCDPISGHVSLFWYQQALGQGPEFLTYFQNEAQLDKSGLPSDRFFAERPEGSVSTLKIQRTQQEDSAVYLCASSFTGDQPQHFGDGTRLSIL.

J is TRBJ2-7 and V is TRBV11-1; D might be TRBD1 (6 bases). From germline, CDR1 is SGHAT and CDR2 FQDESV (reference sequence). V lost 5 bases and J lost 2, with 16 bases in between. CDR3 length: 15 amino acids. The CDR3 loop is CASSMPGQLTYEQYF. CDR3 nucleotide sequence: TGTGCCAGCAGCATGCCGGGACAACTCACCTACGAGCAGTACTTC.

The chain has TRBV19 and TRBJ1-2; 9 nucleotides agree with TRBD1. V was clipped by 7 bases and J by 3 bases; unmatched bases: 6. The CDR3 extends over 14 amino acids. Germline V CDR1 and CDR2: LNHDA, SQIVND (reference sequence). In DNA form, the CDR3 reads TGTGCCAGTACCCTAGGGGACAGGGACTATGGCTACACCTTC. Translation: CASTLGDRDYGYTF.

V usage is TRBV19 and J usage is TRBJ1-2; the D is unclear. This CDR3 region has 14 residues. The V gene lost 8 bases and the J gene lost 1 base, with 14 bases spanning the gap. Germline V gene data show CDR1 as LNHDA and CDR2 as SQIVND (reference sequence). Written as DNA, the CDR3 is TGTGCCAGTGGGCCTTGGACGGATAACTATGGCTACACCTTC. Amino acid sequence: CASGPWTDNYGYTF. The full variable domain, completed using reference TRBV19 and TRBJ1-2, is DGGITQSPKYLFRKEGQNVTLSCEQNLNHDAMYWYRQDPGQGLRLIYYSQIVNDFQKGDIAEGYSVSREKKESFPLTVTSAQKNPTAFYLCASGPWTDNYGYTFGSGTRLTVV.

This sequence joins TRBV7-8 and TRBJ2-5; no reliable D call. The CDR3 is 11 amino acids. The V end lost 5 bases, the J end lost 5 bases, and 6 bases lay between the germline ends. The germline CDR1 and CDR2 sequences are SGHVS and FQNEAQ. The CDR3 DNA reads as TGTGCCAGCAGCCCATCGGAGACCCAGTACTTC. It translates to CASSPSETQYF. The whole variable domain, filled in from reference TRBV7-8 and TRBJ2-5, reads GAGVSQSPRYKVAKRGQDVALRCDPISGHVSLFWYQQALGQGPEFLTYFQNEAQLDKSGLPSDRFFAERPEGSVSTLKIQRTQQEDSAVYLCASSPSETQYFGPGTRLLVL.

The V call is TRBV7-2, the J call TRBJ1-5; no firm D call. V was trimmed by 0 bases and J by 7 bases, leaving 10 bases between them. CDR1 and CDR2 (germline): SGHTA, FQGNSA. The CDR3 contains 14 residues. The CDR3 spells CASSLAPSNQPQHF. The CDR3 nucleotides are TGTGCCAGCAGCTTAGCGCCATCCAACCAGCCCCAGCATTTT.

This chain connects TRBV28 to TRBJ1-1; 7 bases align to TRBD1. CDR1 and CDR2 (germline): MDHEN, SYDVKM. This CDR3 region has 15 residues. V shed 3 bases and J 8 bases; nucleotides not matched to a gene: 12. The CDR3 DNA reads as TGTGCCAGCAGTTTGATCCCCCACAGGGGATTAGAAGCTTTCTTT. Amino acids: CASSLIPHRGLEAFF.

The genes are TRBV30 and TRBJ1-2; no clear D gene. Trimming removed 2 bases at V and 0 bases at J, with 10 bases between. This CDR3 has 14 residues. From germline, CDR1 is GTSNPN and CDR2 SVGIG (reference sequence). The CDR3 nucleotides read TGTGCCTGGAGTATACCGGCCTCTAACTATGGCTACACCTTC. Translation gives CAWSIPASNYGYTF.

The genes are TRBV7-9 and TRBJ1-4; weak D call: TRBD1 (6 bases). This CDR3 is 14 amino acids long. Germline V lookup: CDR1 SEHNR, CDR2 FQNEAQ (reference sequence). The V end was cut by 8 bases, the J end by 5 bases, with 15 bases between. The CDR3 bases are TGTGCCAGCGCAGTCGGGGGCGCGAATGAAAAACTGTTTTTT. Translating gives CASAVGGANEKLFF.

The CDR3 DNA is TGTGCCAGCACCAATACGTGGGGGAGCTCCTACGAGCAGTACTTC. This encodes CASTNTWGSSYEQYF. The J gene is TRBJ2-7, the V gene TRBV28; D is possibly TRBD1 or TRBD2 (5 bases each). Trimming stripped 7 bases from V and 0 bases from J, with 16 bases between. CDR1 and CDR2 from the germline V gene are MDHEN and SYDVKM. The CDR3 sequence is 15 residues long.

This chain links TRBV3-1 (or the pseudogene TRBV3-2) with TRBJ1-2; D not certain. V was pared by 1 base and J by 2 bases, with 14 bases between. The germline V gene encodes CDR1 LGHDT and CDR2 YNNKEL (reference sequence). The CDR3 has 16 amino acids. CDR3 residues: CASSQVPIPVNYGYTF. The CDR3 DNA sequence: TGTGCCAGCAGCCAAGTTCCCATACCGGTAAACTATGGCTACACCTTC.

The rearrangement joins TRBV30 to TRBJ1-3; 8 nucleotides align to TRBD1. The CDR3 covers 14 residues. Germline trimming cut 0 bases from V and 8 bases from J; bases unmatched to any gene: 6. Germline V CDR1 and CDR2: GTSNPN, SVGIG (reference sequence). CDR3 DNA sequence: TGTGCCTGGAGTGTACAGGGGGGTCGCTACACCATATATTTT. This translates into CAWSVQGGRYTIYF.

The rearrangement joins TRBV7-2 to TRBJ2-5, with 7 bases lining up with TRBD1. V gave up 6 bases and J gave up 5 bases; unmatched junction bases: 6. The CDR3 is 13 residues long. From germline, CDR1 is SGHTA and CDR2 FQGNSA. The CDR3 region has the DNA TGTGCCAGCAGAATAGGGGGCAGGGAGACCCAGTACTTC. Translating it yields CASRIGGRETQYF.

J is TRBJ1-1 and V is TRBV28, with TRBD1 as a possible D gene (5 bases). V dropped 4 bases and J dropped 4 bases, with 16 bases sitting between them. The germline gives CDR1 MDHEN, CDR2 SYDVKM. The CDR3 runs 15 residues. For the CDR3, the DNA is TGTGCCAGCAGTTGGGGGGGTAGGAAGTCCACTGAAGCTTTCTTT. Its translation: CASSWGGRKSTEAFF.

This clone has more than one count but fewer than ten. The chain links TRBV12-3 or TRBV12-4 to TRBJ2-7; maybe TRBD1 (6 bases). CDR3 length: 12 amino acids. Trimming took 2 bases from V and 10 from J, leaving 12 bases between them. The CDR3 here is CASSLLGHPQYF. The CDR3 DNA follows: TGTGCCAGCAGTTTACTGGGACACCCTCAGTACTTC.

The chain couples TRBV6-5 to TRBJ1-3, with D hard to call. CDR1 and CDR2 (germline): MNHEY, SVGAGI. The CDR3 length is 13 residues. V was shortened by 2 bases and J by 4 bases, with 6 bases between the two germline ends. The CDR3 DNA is TGTGCCAGCAGTTACCCCCAAGGAAACACCATATATTTT. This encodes CASSYPQGNTIYF.

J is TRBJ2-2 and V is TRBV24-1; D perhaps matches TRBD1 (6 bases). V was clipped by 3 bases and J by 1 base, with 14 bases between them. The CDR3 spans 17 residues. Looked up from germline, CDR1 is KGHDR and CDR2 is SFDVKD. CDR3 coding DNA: TGTGCCACCAGTGATCCGCCGGGACACCTGAACACCGGGGAGCTGTTTTTT. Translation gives CATSDPPGHLNTGELFF.

The DNA for the CDR3 is TGTGCCAGCAGCCCCTCGGGCACAAAAGAGACCCAGTACTTC. It specifies CASSPSGTKETQYF. The chain links TRBV3-1 (or the pseudogene TRBV3-2) to TRBJ2-5; no firm D call. The CDR3 has 14 amino acids. Germline values: CDR1 LGHDT, CDR2 YNNKEL (reference sequence). Between the trimmed V and J ends, which lost 4 bases and 3 bases, there was a span of 12 bases.

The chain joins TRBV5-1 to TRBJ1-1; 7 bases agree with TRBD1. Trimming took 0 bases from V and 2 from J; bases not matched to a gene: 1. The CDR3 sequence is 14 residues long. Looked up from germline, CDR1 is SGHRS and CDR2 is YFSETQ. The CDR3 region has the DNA TGCGCCAGCAGCTTGGGAGGGGGCAACACTGAAGCTTTCTTT. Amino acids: CASSLGGGNTEAFF.

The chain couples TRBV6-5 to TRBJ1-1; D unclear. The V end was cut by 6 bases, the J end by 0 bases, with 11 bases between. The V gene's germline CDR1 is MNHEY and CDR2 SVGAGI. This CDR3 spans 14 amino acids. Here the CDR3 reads CASSPLYVNTEAFF. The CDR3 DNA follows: TGTGCCAGCAGCCCCCTCTATGTGAACACTGAAGCTTTCTTT.

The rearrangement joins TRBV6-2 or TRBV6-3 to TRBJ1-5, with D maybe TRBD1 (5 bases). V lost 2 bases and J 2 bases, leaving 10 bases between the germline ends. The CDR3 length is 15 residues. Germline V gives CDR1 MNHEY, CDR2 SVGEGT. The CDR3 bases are TGTGCCAGCAGTTACAGACAAGGGGGCAATCAGCCCCAGCATTTT. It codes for CASSYRQGGNQPQHF.

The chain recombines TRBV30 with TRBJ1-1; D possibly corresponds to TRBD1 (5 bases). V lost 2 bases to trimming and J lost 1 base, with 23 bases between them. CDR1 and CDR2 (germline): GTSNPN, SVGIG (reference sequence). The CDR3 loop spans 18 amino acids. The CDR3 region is CAWSTNPGGVGTNTEAFF. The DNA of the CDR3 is TGTGCCTGGAGTACCAATCCTGGAGGGGTGGGAACGAACACTGAAGCTTTCTTT.